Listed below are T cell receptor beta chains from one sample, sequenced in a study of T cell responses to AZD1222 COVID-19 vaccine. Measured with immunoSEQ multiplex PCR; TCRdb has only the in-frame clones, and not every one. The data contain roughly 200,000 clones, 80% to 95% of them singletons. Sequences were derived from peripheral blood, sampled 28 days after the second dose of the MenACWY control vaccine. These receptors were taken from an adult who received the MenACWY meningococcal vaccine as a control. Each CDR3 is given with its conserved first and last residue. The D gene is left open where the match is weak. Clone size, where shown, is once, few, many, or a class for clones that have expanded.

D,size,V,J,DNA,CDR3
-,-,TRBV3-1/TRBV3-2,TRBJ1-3,TGTGCCAGCAGCCCCTTAGGGATCTCTGGAAACACCATATATTTT,CASSPLGISGNTIYF
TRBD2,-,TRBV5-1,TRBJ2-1,TGCGCCAGCAGCTTGGGTCTTACTAGCGGGCGGTTACAATCTGAGCAGTTCTTC,CASSLGLTSGRLQSEQFF
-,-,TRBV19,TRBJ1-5,TGTGCCAGTAGTACCCTAAATCAGCCCCAGCATTTT,CASSTLNQPQHF
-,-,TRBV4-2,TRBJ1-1,TGTGCCAGCAGCCAAGTATCAGGGAACACTGAAGCTTTCTTT,CASSQVSGNTEAFF
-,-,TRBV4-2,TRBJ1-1,TGTGCCAGCAGCCAAGTTTCGGCCACTGAAGCTTTCTTT,CASSQVSATEAFF
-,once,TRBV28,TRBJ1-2,TGTGCCAGCTTAGCCGGGGGCGGCCCCTATGGCTACACCTTC,CASLAGGGPYGYTF
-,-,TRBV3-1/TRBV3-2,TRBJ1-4,TGTGCCAGCAGCCGTCGCGGGGTTAATGAAAAACTGTTTTTT,CASSRRGVNEKLFF
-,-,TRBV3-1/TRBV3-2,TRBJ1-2,TGTGCCAGCAGCCCCCGGTGGTTGGGGGCGCGTTACACCTTC,CASSPRWLGARYTF
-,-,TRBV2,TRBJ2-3,TGTGCCAGCAGCGAGCCTCCCGGGTCCATCAAAGATACGCAGTATTTT,CASSEPPGSIKDTQYF
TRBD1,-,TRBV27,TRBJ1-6,TGTGCCAGCCTAAACAGGGGGACAGCATATAATTCACCCCTCCACTTT,CASLNRGTAYNSPLHF
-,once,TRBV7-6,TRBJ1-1,TGTGCCAGCAGCCCCAAGGGGTCGGTCATGAACACTGAAGCTTTCTTT,CASSPKGSVMNTEAFF
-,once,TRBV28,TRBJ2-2,TGTGCCAGCAGGGTGACCACCGGGGAGCTGTTTTTT,CASRVTTGELFF
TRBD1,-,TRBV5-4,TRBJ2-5,TGTGCCAGCAGCCCGGCCGGACAGGGTCTAGGGAGGACCCAGTACTTC,CASSPAGQGLGRTQYF
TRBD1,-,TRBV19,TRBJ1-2,TGTGCCAGCTCCCGGGACAGGGGTTCATATGGCTACACCTTC,CASSRDRGSYGYTF
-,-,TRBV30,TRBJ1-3,TGTGCCTCCCCTGGGGACAACTCTGGAAACACCATATATTTT,CASPGDNSGNTIYF
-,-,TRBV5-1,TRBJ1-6,TGCGCCAGCAGCTTGGATCTACCGCCTAATAATTCACCCCTCCACTTT,CASSLDLPPNNSPLHF
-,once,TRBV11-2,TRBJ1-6,TGTGCCAGCGCGTTGGTAGATAATTCACCCCTCCACTTT,CASALVDNSPLHF
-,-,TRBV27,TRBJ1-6,TGTGCCAGCAGTTTTGGCAATCGGTCACCCCTCCACTTT,CASSFGNRSPLHF
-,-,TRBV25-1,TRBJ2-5,TGTGCCAGCAGTGAATTGAACGGCGAGACCCAGTACTTC,CASSELNGETQYF
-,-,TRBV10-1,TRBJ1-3,TGCGCCAGGGGTGCTAACTCTGGAAACACCATATATTTT,CARGANSGNTIYF
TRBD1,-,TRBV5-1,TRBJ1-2,TGCGCCAGCAGGCCGGGACAGAACTATGGCTACACCTTC,CASRPGQNYGYTF
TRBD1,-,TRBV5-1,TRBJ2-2,TGCGCCAGCAGGACGGACAGGGGAGGAAAGGCCGGGGAGCTGTTTTTT,CASRTDRGGKAGELFF
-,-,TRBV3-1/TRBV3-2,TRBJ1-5,TGTGCCAGCAGCCAAGGTGGGTGTCAGCCCCAGCATTTT,CASSQGGCQPQHF
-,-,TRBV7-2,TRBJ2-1,TGTGCCAGCAGCCCCCTCCGGGGGAAACTCAATGAGCAGTTCTTC,CASSPLRGKLNEQFF
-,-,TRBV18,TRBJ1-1,TGTGCCAGCTCACAGCAGAACACTGAAGCTTTCTTT,CASSQQNTEAFF
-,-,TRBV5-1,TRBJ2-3,TGCGCCAGCAGCTTGGGGGGTCCGGAGGATACGCAGTATTTT,CASSLGGPEDTQYF
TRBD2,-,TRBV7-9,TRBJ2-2,TGTGCCAGCAGCGACAACGGACTAGAACCGAACACCGGGGAGCTGTTTTTT,CASSDNGLEPNTGELFF
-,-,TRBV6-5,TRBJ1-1,TGTGCCAGCAGTTACTCGTTAGGTCCGGGGAACACTGAAGCTTTCTTT,CASSYSLGPGNTEAFF
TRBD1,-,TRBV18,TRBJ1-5,TGTGCCAGCTCACCGACACAGGGGTCGGATCAGCCCCAGCATTTT,CASSPTQGSDQPQHF